The entry below describes one T cell receptor (beta chain). As handled by the study authors: Amplifying reference gene primers gave estimates of nucleated cell counts. Generated by immunoSEQ multiplex PCR, the TCRdb table keeps only in-frame clones and is missing some. V and J calls and clone size come straight from that table; D and trimming were deduced from the DNA. The sample contains about 190,000 clones, less than 90% of which appear only once. The data originate from a study of blood T cell repertoires in COVID-19. Across the whole study: Researchers got acute and convalescent COVID-19 samples from the United States, Italy and Spain. T cells, B-cell-depleted T cells, or PBMCs supplied cDNA or gDNA.

This CDR3 has 14 residues. V was shortened by 1 base and J by 4 bases, with 8 bases between the two germline ends. Germline V CDR1 and CDR2: ENHRY, SYGVKD. This sequence originates from a human donor in a cohort sampled during active COVID-19. Sequencing used peripheral blood. The chain joins TRBV10-3 to TRBJ1-5, with D unclear. For the CDR3, the DNA is TGTGCCATCAGTGAGTATTCCCAAAATCAGCCCCAGCATTTT. Its protein product is CAISEYSQNQPQHF.